Below are 11 T cell receptor beta chains sequenced from a single sample in a study of blood T cells in healthy people across ages (dated by TCRdb to the mid-2010s). Library method: 5' RACE. The sequencer was an Illumina HiSeq 2500. A second PCR of about 7 to 12 cycles was run with a J-beta primer mix and a sample-barcoded 5' primer. The raw public data were reprocessed by TCRdb itself: fastp quality trimming at Q25, MiXCR clonotype calling, in-frame beta chains only. All rows with the same CDR3 protein become a single entry with the most common DNA and genes. The sample table records about 570,000 distinct CDR3 sequences; 27% of these occur just once. Clones ranked in the top ten supply about 18% of the sample. Material for sequencing was blood. These receptor sequences come from a woman in her seventies in good health.

Details on this clonotype: A much more abundant neighbour one base away suggests this may be a read error. V is TRBV7-2 and J is TRBJ1-1; D is uncertain. Per germline, CDR1 SGHTA and CDR2 FQGNSA. Trimming cost V 5 bases and J 3 bases, with 19 bases left between them. The CDR3 contains 16 residues. The CDR3 DNA sequence: TGTGCCAGCAGCCCAAAAGGTACAGCCCCGGACACTGAAGCTTTCTTT. This encodes CASSPKGTAPDTEAFF.

The V call is TRBV6-2 or TRBV6-3, the J call TRBJ2-2; tentative D call: TRBD1 (7 bases). The CDR3 has 18 residues. The V gene's germline CDR1 is MNHEY and CDR2 SVGEGT. With 2 bases removed from V and 5 bases from J, the gap between germline ends came to 21 bases. CDR3 in amino acids: CASSYGGTEREITGELFF. CDR3 bases: TGTGCCAGCAGTTACGGAGGGACAGAGCGAGAGATTACCGGGGAGCTGTTTTTT.

In this sample, this clonotype turned up a few times. This chain connects TRBV24-1 to TRBJ2-5; 9 bases map to TRBD1. V shed 3 bases and J 3 bases; nucleotides not matched to a gene: 10. The germline V gene has CDR1 KGHDR and CDR2 SFDVKD. The CDR3 has 17 residues. Here the CDR3 reads CATSDGGGTGIKETQYF. In nucleotides, the CDR3 is TGTGCCACCAGTGATGGGGGGGGGACAGGGATTAAAGAGACCCAGTACTTC.

The gene calls are TRBV12-3 or TRBV12-4 and TRBJ2-7; D unresolved. V was cut by 5 bases and J by 6 bases, with 8 bases left in between. The CDR3 sequence is 11 residues long. CDR3 coding DNA: TGTGCCAGCAGTCCCTTGGTCGAGCAGTACTTC. Translation: CASSPLVEQYF.

The gene calls are TRBV20-1 and TRBJ2-2, with TRBD2 as a possible D gene (6 bases). Germline V lookup: CDR1 DFQATT, CDR2 SNEGSKA (reference sequence). The CDR3 extends over 17 amino acids. Trimming shortened V by 3 bases and J by 7 bases, and 24 bases separated the two germline ends. The DNA of the CDR3 is TGCAGTGCTAGTGGAACACTAGTCGGAGGGATCGGCGGGGAGCTGTTTTTT. This gives the protein CSASGTLVGGIGGELFF.

The gene calls are TRBV3-1 and TRBJ1-2, with a tentative D call TRBD1 (6 bases). The V gene lost 6 bases and the J gene lost 7 bases, with 12 bases spanning the gap. This CDR3 comprises 12 residues. The germline CDR1 and CDR2 sequences are LGHDT and YNNKEL (reference sequence). CDR3 DNA sequence: TGTGCCAGCAGGACAGGCGGCGGTGGCTACACCTTC. Protein sequence: CASRTGGGGYTF.

This clonotype appeared once. V gene TRBV5-1 combines with J gene TRBJ2-7; 11 bases line up with TRBD2. Germline lookup yields CDR1 SGHRS and CDR2 YFSETQ. This CDR3 spans 14 amino acids. Germline trimming cut 4 bases from V and 12 bases from J; bases unmatched to any gene: 12. The CDR3 DNA follows: TGCGCCAGCAGCGACACTAGCGGGGGCGAGAAGCCGTACTTC. Translation gives CASSDTSGGEKPYF.

V gene TRBV5-1 combines with J gene TRBJ1-4; 7 bases align to TRBD1. CDR3 length: 14 amino acids. V gave up 7 bases and J gave up 5 bases; unmatched junction bases: 8. Germline V CDR1 and CDR2: SGHRS, YFSETQ. The CDR3 DNA sequence: TGCGCCAGCTGTACAGGGGTAGGAAATGAAAAACTGTTTTTT. This translates into CASCTGVGNEKLFF.

The J gene is TRBJ2-5, the V gene TRBV7-2, with a tentative D call TRBD1 (7 bases). V lost 5 bases, J lost 2 bases, and 18 bases lay in between. The CDR3 spans 16 residues. The germline gives CDR1 SGHTA, CDR2 FQGNSA. The CDR3 is CASSPVGGGPQETQYF. DNA of the CDR3: TGTGCCAGCAGCCCGGTTGGAGGGGGCCCACAAGAGACCCAGTACTTC.

The chain has TRBV7-2 and TRBJ2-1, with 9 bases that match TRBD2. TRBJ2-5 explains the end of the DNA better; the J call may be wrong. The CDR3 runs 13 residues. From germline, CDR1 is SGHTA and CDR2 FQGNSA. CDR3 sequence: CASSPETSGPQYF. The CDR3 nucleotides are TGTGCCAGCAGCCCCGAGACTAGCGGTCCCCAGTACTTC.

This clonotype was picked up a small number of times. The chain couples TRBV5-4 to TRBJ2-7; D perhaps matches TRBD2 (5 bases). This CDR3 is built from 14 residues. The germline V gene has CDR1 SGHNT and CDR2 YYREEE (reference sequence). V was clipped by 4 bases and J by 5 bases, with 16 bases between them. CDR3 sequence (DNA): TGTGCCAGCAGCCAGTTCAACAGAGGGAACGAGCAGTACTTC. Translation gives CASSQFNRGNEQYF.